Given below is one T cell receptor beta chain in context. The data originate from a study of blood T cell repertoires in COVID-19. Overall study context: COVID-19 samples collected from the United States, Italy and Spain covered acute and convalescent phases. PBMCs, B-cell-depleted T cells, or T cells provided the cDNA or gDNA that made up the material.

As processed by the authors: Amplifying reference gene primers gave estimates of nucleated cell counts. The table came from immunoSEQ multiplex PCR; TCRdb's copy has only in-frame clones and leaves some out. V, J and clone size reflect that table, while D and trimming were determined from the DNA. The profile shows a few hundred thousand clones, around 86% of them singletons. The CDR3 spans 15 residues. V was shortened by 1 base and J by 7 bases, with 17 bases between the two germline ends. Per germline, CDR1 KGHSH and CDR2 LQKENI. The specimen sequenced was PBMCs or T cells enriched from blood (not recorded which). The chain employs TRBV18 and TRBJ2-7; tentative D call: TRBD1 (5 bases). This clonotype originated in a man under 40 in a cohort exposed to, infected with or recovered from COVID-19 (not recorded which). This CDR3 is CASSPQGSIGDEQYF. CDR3 coding DNA: TGTGCCAGCTCACCACAGGGTTCGATAGGGGATGAGCAGTACTTC.